These 15 T cell receptor beta chains originate from one sample sequenced in a study of T cells generated in artificial thymic organoids. Their cognate antigens are unknown. Separate semi-nested PCRs amplified TCRalpha and TCRbeta libraries using constant-region reverse primers in TRAC or TRBC. TCRdb fed the 5' RACE reads into MiXCR, producing one record per CDR3 protein. The sample gives some 7,200 distinct CDR3 sequences, roughly a quarter of which show up once; approximately 3% is in the top ten. The organoids combined MS5 murine stromal cells carrying human DLL1 with human hematopoietic stem and progenitor cells. Residual T cells were removed by FACS sorting CD34+CD3- progenitor cells before seeding the organoids. Sequenced input: naive CD8+ T cells grown in artificial thymic organoids from cord blood stem and progenitor cells. Subset indicated: CD3+TCRalphabeta+CD8SP T cells; for blood, CD45RO-CCR7+ naive CD8+ T cells. All receptors derive from a human donor who gave cord blood stem cells for thymic organoid culture, a cardiac surgery patient who gave postnatal thymus, or a blood donor (not recorded which).

In its sample, this clonotype is large. The V and J genes are TRBV12-3 or TRBV12-4 and TRBJ2-1; unclear D gene. This CDR3 region has 13 residues. V gave up 10 bases and J gave up 3 bases, with 13 bases separating them. The CDR3 DNA follows: TGTGCCACCCGGGTGGCCGGCTACAATGAGCAGTTCTTC. It codes for CATRVAGYNEQFF.

This chain joins TRBV4-2 and TRBJ1-6; 7 bases fit TRBD1. The CDR3 totals 14 residues. V gave up 1 base and J gave up 8 bases; unmatched junction bases: 2. The germline gives CDR1 LGHNA, CDR2 YNFKEQ. The CDR3 coding sequence is TGTGCCAGCAGCCAAGGGGACAGCGATTCACCCCTCCACTTT. Translation gives CASSQGDSDSPLHF.

The chain has TRBV6-5 and TRBJ1-5; D perhaps matches TRBD1 (5 bases). V was clipped by 2 bases and J by 5 bases, with 10 bases between them. Germline V gene data show CDR1 as MNHEY and CDR2 as SVGAGI. The CDR3 totals 14 residues. This CDR3 reads CASSYGGEDQPQHF. The DNA of the CDR3 is TGTGCCAGCAGTTACGGGGGGGAGGATCAGCCCCAGCATTTT.

This clonotype is termed medium-sized (0.01 to 0.1%). The gene calls are TRBV5-1 and TRBJ1-2; D perhaps matches TRBD1 (6 bases). The CDR3 contains 13 residues. Trimming removed 5 bases at V and 4 bases at J, with 12 bases between. From germline, CDR1 is SGHRS and CDR2 YFSETQ. CDR3 amino acids: CASRGGQSYGYTF. CDR3 sequence (DNA): TGCGCCAGCAGGGGAGGACAGTCCTATGGCTACACCTTC.

This clonotype is labeled medium-sized (0.01 to 0.1%). V gene TRBV4-2 combines with J gene TRBJ2-3; D unclear. CDR1 is LGHNA, CDR2 YNFKEQ, per germline. Trimming shortened V by 1 base and J by 2 bases, and 7 bases separated the two germline ends. The CDR3 consists of 14 residues. CDR3 sequence: CASSQGSPTDTQYF. The CDR3 DNA reads TGTGCCAGCAGCCAAGGCAGTCCCACAGATACGCAGTATTTT.

The chain combines TRBV7-3 with TRBJ2-1, with no clear D. Germline-derived CDR1 and CDR2 are SGHTA and FQGTGA. V gave up 3 bases and J gave up 5 bases, with 8 bases separating them. The CDR3 loop spans 13 amino acids. The CDR3 DNA is TGTGCCAGCAGCTTCGAAGCCCACAATGAGCAGTTCTTC. It yields the protein CASSFEAHNEQFF.

The V and J genes are TRBV18 and TRBJ1-1, with TRBD1 matching 7 bases. J gave up 5 bases and V 3 bases, and 6 bases lay outside the gene matches. Germline assignment: CDR1 KGHSH and CDR2 LQKENI. The CDR3 sequence is 14 residues long. The chain's CDR3 is CASSPQGGRTEAFF. In nucleotides, the CDR3 is TGTGCCAGCTCACCGCAGGGGGGAAGGACTGAAGCTTTCTTT.

This clonotype rates as medium-sized (0.01 to 0.1%). This chain links TRBV12-3 or TRBV12-4 with TRBJ2-1, with D perhaps matching TRBD1 or TRBD2 (5 bases each). Between the trimmed V and J ends, which lost 2 bases and 1 base, there was a span of 12 bases. The CDR3 is 16 amino acids. CDR3 in DNA: TGTGCCAGCAGTTTAAGCAGGGAGAAGTCCTACAATGAGCAGTTCTTC. Amino acids: CASSLSREKSYNEQFF.

This clonotype is judged medium-sized. The chain links TRBV10-2 to TRBJ2-2, with 8 bases fitting TRBD2. CDR1 is WSHSY, CDR2 SAAADI, per germline. The junction had 4 bases not matched to a gene; V was cut back by 10 bases and J by 6 bases. The CDR3 is made up of 12 amino acids. The chain's CDR3 is CATGGRAGELFF. The CDR3 bases are TGCGCCACGGGGGGGAGGGCCGGGGAGCTGTTTTTT.

The rearrangement joins TRBV9 to TRBJ2-2; tentatively, D is TRBD1 (6 bases). The germline V gene has CDR1 SGDLS and CDR2 YYNGEE. The CDR3 sequence is 16 residues long. Trimming took off 0 bases at V and 0 bases at J, with 9 bases between the two ends. The CDR3 bases are TGTGCCAGCAGCGTAGCGACAGGATCGAACACCGGGGAGCTGTTTTTT. The encoded protein is CASSVATGSNTGELFF.

This chain joins TRBV11-2 and TRBJ2-2, with TRBD1 identical over 10 bases. Germline CDR1 SGHAT, CDR2 FQNNGV. V trimming: 5 bases; J trimming: 4 bases; junction bases outside the gene matches: 4. The CDR3 runs 15 residues. CDR3 sequence (DNA): TGTGCCAGCAGCCGGGACAGGGGAGGCACCGGGGAGCTGTTTTTT. Its translation is CASSRDRGGTGELFF.

As for this clonotype: This may stem from a read error, because a much larger clone lies one nucleotide away. The chain links TRBV6-5 to TRBJ1-2; D perhaps matches TRBD1 (5 bases). Per germline, CDR1 MNHEY and CDR2 SVGAGI. The CDR3 is 14 amino acids. The CDR3 DNA follows: TGTGCCAGCAATTACAGCAGGGCCCGCTATGGCTACACCTTC. This sequence encodes CASNYSRARYGYTF.

Of note for this clonotype: A clone one base away is much larger, so this may be a read error. The CDR3 is CASSQVPWGQKDGYTF. The CDR3 DNA reads TGCGCCAGCAGCCAAGTCCCCTGGGGGCAGAAGGATGGCTACACCTTC. J is TRBJ1-2 and V is TRBV4-1, with D tentatively TRBD1 (6 bases). The CDR3 contains 16 residues. Trimming removed 1 base from V and 6 bases from J, with 18 bases in between. Germline V gives CDR1 MGHRA, CDR2 YSYEKL.

A word on this clonotype: A much bigger clone sits one base away, suggesting this may be a read error. This chain connects TRBV10-2 to TRBJ2-7; D is ambiguous. This CDR3 is 12 amino acids long. The germline CDR1 and CDR2 sequences are WSHSY and SAAADI. DNA of the CDR3: TGCGCCGGCAGTGCTAAAATTTACGAGCAGTACTTC. Protein product: CAGSAKIYEQYF.

The chain is built from TRBV4-2 and TRBJ2-4; D is ambiguous. Germline V lookup: CDR1 LGHNA, CDR2 YNFKEQ. V lost 3 bases and J 0 bases, leaving 3 bases between the germline ends. The CDR3 spans 13 residues. The CDR3 is CASSHLAKNIQYF. CDR3 nucleotide sequence: TGTGCCAGCAGCCACCTAGCCAAAAACATTCAGTACTTC.